This T cell receptor beta chain was recorded in a study of blood T cell repertoires in COVID-19. CDR3 length: 17 amino acids. V lost 0 bases, J lost 2 bases, and 8 bases stayed unmatched. Germline loops: CDR1 SGHNT, CDR2 YYREEE (reference sequence). Produced via immunoSEQ multiplex PCR; TCRdb's table is partial and in-frame only. The sample gives about 190,000 clones, 76% of which show up once; about 15% is in the top ten. The J gene is TRBJ1-3, the V gene TRBV5-4; 7 nucleotides line up with TRBD1. The source material was PBMCs or T cells enriched from blood (not recorded which). This clonotype was sampled from a woman aged 45 to 65 with acute COVID-19. CDR3 amino acids: CASSLAQTGRTGNTIYF. DNA of the CDR3: TGTGCCAGCAGCTTGGCCCAGACAGGGCGGACTGGAAACACCATATATTTT. Full variable domain (remainder filled in from reference TRBV5-4 and TRBJ1-3): ETGVTQSPTHLIKTRGQQVTLRCSSQSGHNTVSWYQQALGQGPQFIFQYYREEENGRGNFPPRFSGLQFPNYSSELNVNALELDDSALYLCASSLAQTGRTGNTIYFGEGSWLTVV.